This is a list of T cell receptor beta chains from one sample in a study of regulatory T cells. Here immunoSEQ multiplex PCR was the method, and the copy in TCRdb shows in-frame clones only, minus some. The repertoire includes 20,000 to 25,000 clones, 80% to 95% of them detected once, and approximately 3.3% sits in the top ten. The sequencing input was CD8+ T cells sorted from blood. The receptors shown here come from a child aged 2 to 10 with CD3G deficiency. Both conserved end residues are part of each CDR3. A D gene is named only where the DNA matches it firmly.

d_call	v_call	j_call	cdr3_aa	cdr3_nt
-	TRBV28	TRBJ2-7	CASSPWAWESSYEQYF	TGTGCCAGCAGCCCATGGGCCTGGGAGAGCTCCTACGAGCAGTACTTC
-	TRBV7-8	TRBJ2-2	CASSLNRGGELFF	TGTGCCAGCAGCTTGAATCGGGGCGGGGAGCTGTTTTTT
-	TRBV21-1	TRBJ1-1	CASSKETQGCTEAFF	TGTGCCAGCAGCAAAGAAACACAGGGTTGCACTGAAGCTTTCTTT
-	TRBV27	TRBJ2-2	CASSPGVNTGELFF	TGTGCCAGCAGTCCCGGGGTTAACACCGGGGAGCTGTTTTTT
-	TRBV6-1	TRBJ2-7	CASSEALSAYYEQYF	TGTGCCAGCAGTGAAGCGCTCAGCGCGTACTACGAGCAGTACTTC
TRBD2	TRBV7-8	TRBJ2-1	CASSLVPAGGPNEQFF	TGTGCCAGCAGCTTAGTTCCAGCGGGAGGGCCGAATGAGCAGTTCTTC
TRBD1	TRBV7-9	TRBJ1-2	CASRLSGTEGYTF	TGTGCCAGCAGGCTGTCCGGGACAGAGGGCTACACCTTC
-	TRBV7-9	TRBJ2-1	CASRQGGGGEQFF	TGTGCCAGCAGGCAGGGGGGCGGTGGTGAGCAGTTCTTC
TRBD2	TRBV28	TRBJ2-1	CASSLSGAGGPGSYNEQFF	TGTGCCAGCAGTTTATCGGGAGCGGGAGGGCCCGGCTCCTACAATGAGCAGTTCTTC
-	TRBV5-1	TRBJ1-1	CASSPQFLNTEAFF	TGCGCCAGCAGCCCACAGTTTCTCAACACTGAAGCTTTCTTT
TRBD1	TRBV11-2	TRBJ2-1	CASSPGTDLFF	TGTGCCAGCAGCCCCGGGACAGACTTATTCTTC